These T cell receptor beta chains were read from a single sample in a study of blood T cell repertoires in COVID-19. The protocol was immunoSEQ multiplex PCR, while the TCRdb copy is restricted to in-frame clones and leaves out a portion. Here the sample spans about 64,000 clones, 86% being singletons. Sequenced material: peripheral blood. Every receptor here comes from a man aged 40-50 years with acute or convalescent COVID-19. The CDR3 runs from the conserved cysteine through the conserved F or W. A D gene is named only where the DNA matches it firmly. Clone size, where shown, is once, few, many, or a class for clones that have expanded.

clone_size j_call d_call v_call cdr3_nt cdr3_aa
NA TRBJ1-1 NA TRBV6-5 TGTGCCAGCAGTTACACAGGCAACACTGAAGCTTTCTTT CASSYTGNTEAFF
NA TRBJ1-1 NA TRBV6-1 TGTGCCAGCAGTGAAGCCGGGACAAACACTGAAGCTTTCTTT CASSEAGTNTEAFF
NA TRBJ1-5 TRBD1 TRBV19 TGTGCCACCGCTTGGGACAGGGTTCAGCCCCAGCATTTT CATAWDRVQPQHF
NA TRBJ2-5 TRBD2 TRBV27 TGTGCCAGCACTCGGACTAGCGGGGGGCGGGAGACCCAGTACTTC CASTRTSGGRETQYF
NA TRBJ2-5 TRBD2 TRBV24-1 TGTGCCACCAGTGATTTGCAGGCTAGCGGGGGGGCCGGCCCAGAGACCCAGTACTTC CATSDLQASGGAGPETQYF
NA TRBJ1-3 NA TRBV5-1 TGCGCCAGCAGCTTGGGCAGCTCTGGAAACACCATATATTTT CASSLGSSGNTIYF
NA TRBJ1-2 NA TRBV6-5 TGTGCCAGCAGTCCAGACACGTACTATGGCTACACCTTC CASSPDTYYGYTF
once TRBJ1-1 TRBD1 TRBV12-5 TGTGCTAGTGGTTTGGTATCTGGGGCAGGGGGTAGGACTGAAGCTTTCTTT CASGLVSGAGGRTEAFF
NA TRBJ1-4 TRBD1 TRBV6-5 TGTGCCAGCGGGACCGGGACAGGGCATGAAAAACTGTTTTTT CASGTGTGHEKLFF
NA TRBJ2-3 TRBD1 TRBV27 TGTGCCAGCACCCGCTGGGGGACAGTCACAGATACGCAGTATTTT CASTRWGTVTDTQYF
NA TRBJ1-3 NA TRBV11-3 TGTGCCAGCAGCCCGCGGGGGGTGGAAGTCTCGAACACCATATATTTT CASSPRGVEVSNTIYF
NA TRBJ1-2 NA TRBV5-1 TGCGCCAGCAGCTTGACAGGGAAAGATGGCTACACCTTC CASSLTGKDGYTF
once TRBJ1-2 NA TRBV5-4 TGTGCCAGCAGCTTTGCGGACAGAGGCTATGGCTACACCTTC CASSFADRGYGYTF
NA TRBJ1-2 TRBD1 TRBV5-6 TGTGCCAGCAGCCCTGGAGGACAGGGGGGCCAGGCGCGCGGCTACACCTTC CASSPGGQGGQARGYTF
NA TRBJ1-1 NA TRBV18 TGTGCCAGCTCACCGTCCAGGGACATGAACACTGAAGCTTTCTTT CASSPSRDMNTEAFF
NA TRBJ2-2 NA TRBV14 TGTGCCAGCAGCGGTTTAGCGACGGTTGCGAACACCGGGGAGCTGTTTTTT CASSGLATVANTGELFF
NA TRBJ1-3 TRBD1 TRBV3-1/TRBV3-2 TGTGCCAGCAGCCAGTGGGACAGGTGGGACACCATATATTTT CASSQWDRWDTIYF
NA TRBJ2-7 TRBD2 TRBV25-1 TGTGCCAGCACTCAACTAGCGTATCCCTACGAGCAGTACTTC CASTQLAYPYEQYF
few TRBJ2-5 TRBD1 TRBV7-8 TGTGCCAGCAGCTTAGACGGGACAGGGGGGGAGACCCAGTACTTC CASSLDGTGGETQYF
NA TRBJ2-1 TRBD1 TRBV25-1 TGTGCCAGCAGTGAAGGGGGGACAGGGATCTACAATGAGCAGTTCTTC CASSEGGTGIYNEQFF
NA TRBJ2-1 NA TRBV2 TGTGCCAGCAGTGAAGCTAGGGGGACTACCTCTGTTGACGAGCAGTTCTTC CASSEARGTTSVDEQFF
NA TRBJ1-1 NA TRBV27 TGTGCCAGCAGTTTAAGCAGTCAGGGAGAAGCTTTCTTT CASSLSSQGEAFF
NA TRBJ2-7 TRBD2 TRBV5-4 TGTGCCAGCAGCTTGGACAGTCCGGGGGGGTTTTACGAGCAGTACTTC CASSLDSPGGFYEQYF
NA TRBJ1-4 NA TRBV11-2 TGTGCCAGCAGTGCGAGGCTTTTGAATGAAAAACTGTTTTTT CASSARLLNEKLFF
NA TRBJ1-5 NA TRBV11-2 TGTGCCAGCAGCTTAGGATACAGTAGCAATCAGCCCCAGCATTTT CASSLGYSSNQPQHF
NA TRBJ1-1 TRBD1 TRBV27 TGTGCCAGCACCCGGACAGGGTCCTTTTCCCCGAACACTGAAGCTTTCTTT CASTRTGSFSPNTEAFF
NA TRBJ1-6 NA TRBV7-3 TGTGCCAGCAGCTTAACCTCAGGCTCCTCACCCCTCCACTTT CASSLTSGSSPLHF
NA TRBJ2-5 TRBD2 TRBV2 TGTGCCAGAACCGGGACTAGCGGGGGAAAGACCCAGTACTTC CARTGTSGGKTQYF
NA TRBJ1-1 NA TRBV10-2 TGCGCCAGCGGGGCGTCAGTCAAGGCCACTGAAGCTTTCTTT CASGASVKATEAFF
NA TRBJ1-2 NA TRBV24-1 TGTGCCACCAGTACCGGGGTCGGAGGCTACACCTTC CATSTGVGGYTF
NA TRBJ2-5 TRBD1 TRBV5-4 TGTGCCAGCAGCCCCGGGACAGTACTCCAAGAGACCCAGTACTTC CASSPGTVLQETQYF
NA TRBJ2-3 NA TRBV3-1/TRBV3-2 TGTGCCAGCAGCCAAGCCCTGACCGGGGGAAATACGCAGTATTTT CASSQALTGGNTQYF
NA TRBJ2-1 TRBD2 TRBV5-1 TGCGCCAGCAGCCCGGGACTAGCGGGGGGGAATGAGCAGTTCTTC CASSPGLAGGNEQFF
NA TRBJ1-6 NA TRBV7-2 TGTGCCAGCAGCTTATCAGGGTCGGGCTCCTATAATTCACCCCTCCACTTT CASSLSGSGSYNSPLHF
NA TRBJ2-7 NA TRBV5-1 TGCGCCAGCAGCTTGGTCGGGGGGCCCTACGAGCAGTACTTC CASSLVGGPYEQYF
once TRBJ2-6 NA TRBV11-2 TGTGCCAGCAGCAGGGTGAGGGTAGGGCTGCCGTCTGGGGCCAACGTCCTGACTTTC CASSRVRVGLPSGANVLTF
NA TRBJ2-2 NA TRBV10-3 TGTGCCATCAGTGAGGGTAGGGGCGCCGGGGAGCTGTTTTTT CAISEGRGAGELFF
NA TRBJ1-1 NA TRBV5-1 TGCGCCAGCAGCTCCCTATCGGACAGCAAAGCTTTCTTT CASSSLSDSKAFF
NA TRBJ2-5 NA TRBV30 TGTGCCTGGAGTGGAGGGCCGCAAGAGACCCAGTACTTC CAWSGGPQETQYF
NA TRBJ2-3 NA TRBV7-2 TGTGCCAGCAGCTTAGTGGCGGAGACAGATACGCAGTATTTT CASSLVAETDTQYF
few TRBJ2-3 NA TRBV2 TGTGCCAGCAGTAAGAACCGGGATACGCAGTATTTT CASSKNRDTQYF
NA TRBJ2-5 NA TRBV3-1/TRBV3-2 TGTGCCAGCAGCCAAGAGGGGGGAGGGACCCAGTACTTC CASSQEGGGTQYF
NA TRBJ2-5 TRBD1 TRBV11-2 TGTGCCAGCAGCCTGGGACAGGGCCGCGGAGAGACCCAGTACTTC CASSLGQGRGETQYF
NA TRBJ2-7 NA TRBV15 TGTGCCACCAGCAGAGGGTTCGGGGAGCAGTACTTC CATSRGFGEQYF
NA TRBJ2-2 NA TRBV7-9 TGTGCCAGCAGCCGGCGGGAAGGCGGGGAGCTGTTTTTT CASSRREGGELFF
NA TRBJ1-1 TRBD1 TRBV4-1 TGCGCCAGCAGCCAGGAGGACAGGGGAGGGAAAGCTTTCTTT CASSQEDRGGKAFF
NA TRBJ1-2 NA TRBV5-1 TGCGCCAGCAGCTTGGACCAGGGCAATTTCTATGGCTACACCTTC CASSLDQGNFYGYTF
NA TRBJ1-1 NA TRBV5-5 TGTGCCAGCAGCCGCCTCGACAGGCGGAACACTGAAGCTTTCTTT CASSRLDRRNTEAFF